This T cell receptor beta chain appears in the sequencing data of a study of T cells in Graves' hyperthyroidism and ophthalmopathy. Amplification of TCR beta CDR3 regions was performed using RNA transcripts as template. Initially, a first-round RT-PCR of the TCR CDR3 employed the HTBI primer set. In TCRdb, the multiplex PCR reads were re-called with MiXCR into one record per CDR3 protein. Of about 590,000 distinct CDR3 sequences in the sample, 12% to 15% were seen once. Diagnoses were made from clinical symptoms, serum measures (thyroxine and TRAb), thyroid ultrasound and orbital computed tomography. Germline values: CDR1 SGHTA, CDR2 FQGNSA. Trimming removed 5 bases from V and 8 bases from J; junction bases left unmatched: 4. The CDR3 runs 13 residues.

The V gene is TRBV7-2, the J gene TRBJ1-5, with 9 bases that match TRBD1. The source is a young woman with Graves' ophthalmopathy. Sequenced input: blood. The CDR3 spells CASSPDRGEPQHF. Here the CDR3 DNA reads TGTGCCAGCAGCCCGGACAGGGGAGAGCCCCAGCATTTT.